The 28 T cell receptor beta chains reported below all come from one sample, sequenced in a study of identical twins. TCRdb passed the 5' RACE reads through MiXCR, listing each CDR3 protein once. Of some 270,000 distinct CDR3 sequences in the sample, around 8.8% were seen once. These data were likewise used in another study, on yellow fever vaccine responses in identical twins.

The specimen sequenced was CD8+ T cells sorted from blood. Source of these receptors: a young woman in good health.

The chain employs TRBV6-2 or TRBV6-3 and TRBJ2-7; TRBD2 aligns across 9 bases. The germline V gene encodes CDR1 MNHEY and CDR2 SVGEGT. Losses at the gene ends were 6 bases for V and 4 bases for J; bases not matched to a gene: 10. The CDR3 contains 15 residues. The CDR3 nucleotides read TGTGCCAGCAGCATCTGGCGGGAGGGCCCTTACGAGCAGTACTTC. It is translated as CASSIWREGPYEQYF.

This clonotype was counted many times. CDR3 bases: TGTGCCAGCAGCCTGAGGGGGTCCGATCAGCCCCAGCATTTT. This sequence encodes CASSLRGSDQPQHF. The rearrangement links TRBV6-1 to TRBJ1-5, with D tentatively TRBD1 (6 bases). Trimming stripped 6 bases from V and 5 bases from J, with 14 bases between. The CDR3 spans 14 residues. In germline, CDR1 is MNHNS, CDR2 SASEGT.

The rearrangement joins TRBV15 to TRBJ1-1; possible D gene TRBD1, 5 bases. Per the germline V gene, CDR1 is LNHNV and CDR2 is YYDKDF (reference sequence). V was trimmed by 4 bases and J by 5 bases, leaving 17 bases between them. CDR3 length: 15 amino acids. The CDR3 bases are TGTGCCACCAGCACTCCCGAAACGGGGCGGACTGAAGCTTTCTTT. It yields the protein CATSTPETGRTEAFF.

This rearrangement joins TRBV9 to TRBJ2-2, with 7 bases matching TRBD2. Germline values: CDR1 SGDLS, CDR2 YYNGEE. This CDR3 spans 14 amino acids. V was clipped by 7 bases and J by 3 bases; unmatched bases: 6. The CDR3 sequence is CASSGGIHTGELFF. As DNA, the CDR3 is TGTGCCAGCTCCGGGGGGATCCACACCGGGGAGCTGTTTTTT.

The table lists this clonotype with many counts. This chain connects TRBV5-5 to TRBJ2-7; D remains ambiguous. Trimming stripped 6 bases from V and 1 base from J, with 8 bases between. The germline CDR1 and CDR2 sequences are SGHKS and YYEKEE (reference sequence). The CDR3 length is 12 residues. CDR3 sequence reads: CASNQGSYEQYF. The DNA of the CDR3 is TGTGCCAGCAATCAAGGATCCTACGAGCAGTACTTC.

This chain uses TRBV28 with TRBJ2-1, with TRBD2 matching 7 bases. The V and J ends lost 1 base and 10 bases, in that order; junction bases with no gene match: 4. The CDR3 is made up of 13 amino acids. Germline loops: CDR1 MDHEN, CDR2 SYDVKM. DNA for the CDR3: TGTGCCAGCAGTTTATCCGGGACTACAGAGCAGTTCTTC. Translated: CASSLSGTTEQFF.

This clonotype was counted between two and nine times. The chain uses TRBV4-1 and TRBJ2-1, with no clear D. Germline V gene sequence: CDR1 MGHRA, CDR2 YSYEKL. The CDR3 loop spans 11 amino acids. The V end lost 0 bases, the J end lost 10 bases, and 4 bases lay between the germline ends. As DNA, the CDR3 is TGCGCCAGCAGCCAAGACGACGAGCAGTTCTTC. It translates to CASSQDDEQFF.

This clonotype showed up many times. The chain is built from TRBV29-1 and TRBJ2-5, with 8 bases that match TRBD1. There are 16 residues in the CDR3. The germline gives CDR1 SQVTM, CDR2 ANQGSEA. V was pared by 0 bases and J by 5 bases, with 11 bases of the junction left unmatched. CDR3 amino acids: CSVEDPSLSGGETQYF. CDR3 sequence (DNA): TGCAGCGTTGAAGATCCTAGTTTGTCAGGGGGCGAGACCCAGTACTTC.

This clonotype has more than one count but fewer than ten. J is TRBJ2-5 and V is TRBV11-2; TRBD2 agrees at 10 bases. Unmatched junction bases numbered 5, after V lost 4 bases and J lost 3 bases. Germline V gives CDR1 SGHAT, CDR2 FQNNGV. The CDR3 has 15 residues. In DNA form, the CDR3 reads TGTGCCAGCAGCTCTTGGACTAGCGGAGAAGAGACCCAGTACTTC. Protein: CASSSWTSGEETQYF.

The gene calls are TRBV12-3 or TRBV12-4 and TRBJ2-1, with a weak D call TRBD2 (5 bases). V was trimmed by 3 bases and J by 3 bases, leaving 6 bases between them. The CDR3 extends over 13 amino acids. Written as DNA, the CDR3 is TGTGCCAGCAGTTTCGGGAACTACAATGAGCAGTTCTTC. It translates to CASSFGNYNEQFF.

The rearrangement uses TRBV20-1 and TRBJ1-5, with 10 bases aligning to TRBD1. The CDR3 runs to 14 residues. V lost 6 bases and J lost 3; bases outside the gene matches: 5. Per germline, CDR1 DFQATT and CDR2 SNEGSKA (reference sequence). The CDR3 DNA is TGCAGTGCCCCAGGGACAGGGGACAATCAGCCCCAGCATTTT. This translates into CSAPGTGDNQPQHF.

The chain combines TRBV4-1 with TRBJ2-5; 9 bases are a match to TRBD2. Germline V gene data show CDR1 as MGHRA and CDR2 as YSYEKL. Unmatched junction bases numbered 13, after V lost 4 bases and J lost 7 bases. This CDR3 spans 16 amino acids. DNA of the CDR3: TGCGCCAGCAGCCTGGGTAGCGGGGGTCTGAGTGGGACCCAGTACTTC. It encodes CASSLGSGGLSGTQYF.

This clonotype was observed a handful of times. As DNA, the CDR3 is TGTGCCAGCCTGGGACTAGCCGACCGGGAGCTGTTTTTT. It yields the protein CASLGLADRELFF. V gene TRBV5-5 combines with J gene TRBJ2-2, with 9 bases matching TRBD2. CDR3 size: 13 residues. Per the germline V gene, CDR1 is SGHKS and CDR2 is YYEKEE (reference sequence). J lost 9 bases, V lost 7 bases, and 7 bases had no gene match.

This chain links TRBV3-1 with TRBJ1-6, with D possibly matching TRBD1 (5 bases). From germline, CDR1 is LGHDT and CDR2 YNNKEL (reference sequence). V shed 1 base and J shed 10 bases, with 20 bases lying between them. The CDR3 is 17 residues long. The CDR3 reads CASSQGFDRQAGSPLHF. Here the CDR3 DNA reads TGTGCCAGCAGCCAAGGTTTTGACAGACAAGCAGGCTCACCCCTCCACTTT.

The J gene is TRBJ2-7, the V gene TRBV28; D is possibly TRBD1 (6 bases). Trimming cost V 4 bases and J 5 bases, with 12 bases left between them. Germline-derived CDR1 and CDR2 are MDHEN and SYDVKM. The CDR3 extends over 13 amino acids. CDR3 amino acids: CASSWGQSDEQYF. The CDR3 DNA sequence: TGTGCCAGCAGTTGGGGGCAGAGCGACGAGCAGTACTTC.

This chain links TRBV5-6 with TRBJ1-6; 10 bases are a match to TRBD1. CDR1 is SGHDT, CDR2 YYEEEE, per germline. This CDR3 has 15 amino acids. V shed 2 bases and J 7 bases; nucleotides not matched to a gene: 3. For the CDR3, the DNA is TGTGCCAGCAGCTTCGGGACAGGGGCGAATTCACCCCTCCACTTT. This sequence encodes CASSFGTGANSPLHF.

The CDR3 sequence is CASSLDLVSEQYF. CDR3 nucleotide sequence: TGTGCCAGCAGCTTAGATCTTGTTTCCGAGCAGTACTTC. V is TRBV7-9 and J is TRBJ2-7; D is unresolved. Trimming took off 1 base at V and 6 bases at J, with 10 bases between the two ends. The CDR3 totals 13 residues. Germline CDR1 and CDR2: SEHNR and FQNEAQ (reference sequence).

This clonotype was counted only a few times. The V call is TRBV5-5, the J call TRBJ2-2; TRBD2 might be the D (6 bases). From germline, CDR1 is SGHKS and CDR2 YYEKEE (reference sequence). The CDR3 totals 15 residues. V was trimmed by 0 bases and J by 4 bases, leaving 10 bases between them. The CDR3: CASSLGRVATGELFF. The CDR3 region has the DNA TGTGCCAGCAGCTTGGGGAGGGTGGCCACCGGGGAGCTGTTTTTT.

This clonotype occurred a few times. The V gene is TRBV27, the J gene TRBJ2-7, with D uncertain. From germline, CDR1 is MNHEY and CDR2 SMNVEV (reference sequence). Trimming stripped 2 bases from V and 3 bases from J, with 8 bases between. This CDR3 region has 13 residues. The CDR3 here is CASSLRKNYEQYF. The CDR3 bases are TGTGCCAGCAGTTTAAGGAAAAACTACGAGCAGTACTTC.

This clonotype was found a few times. Here the CDR3 DNA reads TGCAGTGCTTGTTCCGGGACTAACTCCTACAATGAGCAGTTCTTC. Translated, it gives CSACSGTNSYNEQFF. The chain recombines TRBV20-1 with TRBJ2-1, with 7 nucleotides matching TRBD2. Trimming took 5 bases from V and 0 from J; bases not matched to a gene: 7. The length of the CDR3 is 15 residues. The germline V gene has CDR1 DFQATT and CDR2 SNEGSKA (reference sequence).

This clonotype was detected many times. The gene calls are TRBV15 and TRBJ2-3; TRBD2 matches at 11 bases. J gave up 2 bases and V 0 bases, and 4 bases lay outside the gene matches. CDR3 size: 17 residues. Germline V gene lookup returns CDR1 LNHNV and CDR2 YYDKDF (reference sequence). Here the CDR3 reads CATSRDLTSGATDTQYF. The CDR3 region has the DNA TGTGCCACCAGCAGAGATCTGACTAGCGGGGCCACAGATACGCAGTATTTT.

This clonotype was seen many times. The V call is TRBV24-1, the J call TRBJ1-1; D is perhaps TRBD1 (5 bases). CDR1 is KGHDR, CDR2 SFDVKD, per germline. The germline V and J ends were trimmed by 4 bases and 0 bases, with 8 bases remaining between them. This CDR3 spans 14 amino acids. In DNA, the CDR3 is TGTGCCACCAGTGAAGGGACGGTGAACACTGAAGCTTTCTTT. This gives the protein CATSEGTVNTEAFF.

This sequence joins TRBV5-6 and TRBJ1-4; possibly TRBD1 for D (5 bases). With 1 base removed from V and 3 bases from J, the gap between germline ends came to 16 bases. The CDR3 is made up of 17 amino acids. Per the germline V gene, CDR1 is SGHDT and CDR2 is YYEEEE. CDR3 loop: CASSLRTLQESNEKLFF. The DNA of the CDR3 is TGTGCCAGCAGCTTGCGAACCTTACAGGAATCTAATGAAAAACTGTTTTTT.

This clonotype has at least ten counts. The gene calls are TRBV11-2 and TRBJ2-1, with TRBD2 matching over 8 bases. With 5 bases clipped from V and 5 bases from J, the junction kept 2 bases outside the gene matches. The length of the CDR3 is 13 residues. Germline CDR1 is SGHAT and CDR2 is FQNNGV. The CDR3 region has the DNA TGTGCCAGCAGCCGGGGGGGCGACAATGAGCAGTTCTTC. Translation gives CASSRGGDNEQFF.

Here the CDR3 reads CASSPWGVAETQYF. The CDR3 nucleotides are TGTGCCAGCAGTCCATGGGGGGTAGCGGAGACCCAGTACTTC. The chain combines TRBV7-9 with TRBJ2-5, with a weak D call TRBD2 (6 bases). The CDR3 runs 14 residues. V shed 6 bases and J shed 5 bases, with 16 bases lying between them. The V gene's germline CDR1 is SEHNR and CDR2 FQNEAQ (reference sequence).

This clonotype was counted many times. The V gene is TRBV6-4, the J gene TRBJ2-3; TRBD2 matches at 8 bases. Per germline, CDR1 MRHNA and CDR2 SNTAGT. V shed 3 bases and J 2 bases; nucleotides not matched to a gene: 7. The CDR3 is made up of 16 amino acids. CDR3 protein: CASSEDSGAPTDTQYF. The CDR3 region has the DNA TGTGCCAGCAGTGAAGATAGCGGGGCGCCCACAGATACGCAGTATTTT.

This clonotype was counted many times. The rearrangement joins TRBV7-2 to TRBJ2-1, with no clear D. This CDR3 region has 14 residues. CDR1 is SGHTA, CDR2 FQGNSA, per germline. Trimming shortened V by 6 bases and J by 9 bases, and 18 bases separated the two germline ends. The DNA for the CDR3 is TGTGCCAGCAGGGCCCCCGGTGAGGTGGGTGAGCAGTTCTTC. Translation gives CASRAPGEVGEQFF.

V usage is TRBV7-9 and J usage is TRBJ1-2; D is possibly TRBD1 (6 bases). Germline CDR1 SEHNR, CDR2 FQNEAQ (reference sequence). Trimming removed 3 bases at V and 4 bases at J, with 9 bases between. This CDR3 comprises 13 residues. The CDR3 sequence: CASSLGGSYGYTF. As DNA, the CDR3 is TGTGCCAGCAGCTTGGGGGGCAGCTATGGCTACACCTTC.